This T cell receptor beta chain was sequenced during a study of OX40 agonist ivuxolimab in advanced cancers. Findings and limits, study-wide: The investigators did not determine what antigen specificity the expanded peripheral T cells had. Among patients with partial responses at 0.1-3.0 mg/kg, clonal expansion was among the lowest. Within 6 weeks, CD4+ and CD8+ blood T cells expanded clonally at 0.1 to 3.0 mg/kg.

Any history of autoimmune disease or systemic immunosuppression disqualified patients. Data came from immunoSEQ multiplex PCR; TCRdb stores just in-frame clones and leaves some out. The profile shows 95,000 or so clones, 92% of them singletons. With regard to this clone: Antigen: not known.

The CDR3 covers 19 residues. The ends lost 1 base at V and 0 bases at J; junction bases unmatched: 11. Germline assignment: CDR1 KGHSH and CDR2 LQKENI. The sample consisted of CD4+ or CD8+ T cells sorted from blood, taken in a trial of the OX40 agonist ivuxolimab. The V call is TRBV18, the J call TRBJ2-1, with 8 positions matching TRBD2. This TCR was recovered from an adult with an advanced solid tumor such as melanoma, head and neck, liver or kidney cancer. The CDR3 coding sequence is TGTGCCAGCTCACCACTCGGGACTAGAGGAGCCCGCTCCTACAATGAGCAGTTCTTC. Its translation is CASSPLGTRGARSYNEQFF.